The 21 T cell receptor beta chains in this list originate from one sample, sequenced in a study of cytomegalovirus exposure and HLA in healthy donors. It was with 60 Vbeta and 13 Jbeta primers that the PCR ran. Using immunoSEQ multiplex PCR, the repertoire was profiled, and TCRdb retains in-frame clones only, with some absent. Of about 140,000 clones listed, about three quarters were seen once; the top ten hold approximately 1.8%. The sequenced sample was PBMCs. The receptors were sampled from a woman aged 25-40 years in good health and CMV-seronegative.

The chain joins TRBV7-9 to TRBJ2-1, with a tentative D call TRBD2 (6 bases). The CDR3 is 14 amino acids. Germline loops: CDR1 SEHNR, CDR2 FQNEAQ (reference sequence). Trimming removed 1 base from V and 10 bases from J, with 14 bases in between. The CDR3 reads CASSLVGGEGEQFF. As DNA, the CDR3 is TGTGCCAGCAGCTTAGTCGGGGGAGAGGGGGAGCAGTTCTTC. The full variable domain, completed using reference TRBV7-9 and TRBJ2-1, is DTGVSQNPRHKITKRGQNVTFRCDPISEHNRLYWYRQTLGQGPEFLTYFQNEAQLEKSRLLSDRFSAERPKGSFSTLEIQRTEQGDSAMYLCASSLVGGEGEQFFGPGTRLTVL.

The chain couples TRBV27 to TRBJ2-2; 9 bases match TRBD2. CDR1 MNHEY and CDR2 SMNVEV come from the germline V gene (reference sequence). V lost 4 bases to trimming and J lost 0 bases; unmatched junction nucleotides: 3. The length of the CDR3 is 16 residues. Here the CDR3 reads CASSWASGANTGELFF. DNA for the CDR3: TGTGCCAGCAGTTGGGCTAGCGGGGCGAACACCGGGGAGCTGTTTTTT.

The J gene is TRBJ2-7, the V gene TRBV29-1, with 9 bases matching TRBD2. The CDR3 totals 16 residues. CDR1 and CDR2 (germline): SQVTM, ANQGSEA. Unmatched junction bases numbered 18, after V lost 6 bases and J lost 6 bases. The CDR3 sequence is CSVRGAGGPGPSEQYF. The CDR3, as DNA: TGCAGCGTCCGGGGAGCGGGAGGCCCCGGGCCCTCCGAGCAGTACTTC.

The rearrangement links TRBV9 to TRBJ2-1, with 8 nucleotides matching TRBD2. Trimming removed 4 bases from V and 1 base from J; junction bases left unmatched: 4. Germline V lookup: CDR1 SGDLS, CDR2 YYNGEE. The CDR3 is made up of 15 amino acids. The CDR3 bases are TGTGCCAGCAGCTATAGCGGGACGTCCTACAATGAGCAGTTCTTC. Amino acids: CASSYSGTSYNEQFF. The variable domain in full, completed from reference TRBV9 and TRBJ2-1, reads DSGVTQTPKHLITATGQRVTLRCSPRSGDLSVYWYQQSLDQGLQFLIQYYNGEERAKGNILERFSAQQFPDLHSELNLSSLELGDSALYFCASSYSGTSYNEQFFGPGTRLTVL.

The CDR3 coding sequence is TGTGCCAGCTCACCTTTCGACTCGCTAACTGGAAACACCATATATTTT. Translated: CASSPFDSLTGNTIYF. The chain employs TRBV18 and TRBJ1-3; no reliable D call. Between the trimmed V and J ends, which lost 3 bases and 2 bases, there was a span of 14 bases. This CDR3 is built from 16 residues. From germline, CDR1 is KGHSH and CDR2 LQKENI.

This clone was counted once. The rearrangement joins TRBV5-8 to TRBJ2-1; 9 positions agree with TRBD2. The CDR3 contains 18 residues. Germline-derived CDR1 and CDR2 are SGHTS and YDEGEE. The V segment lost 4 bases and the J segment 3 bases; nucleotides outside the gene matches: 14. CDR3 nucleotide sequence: TGTGCCAGCAGCCCGGTTGGTAGCGGGAGAAAAAGCTACAATGAGCAGTTCTTC. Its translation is CASSPVGSGRKSYNEQFF.

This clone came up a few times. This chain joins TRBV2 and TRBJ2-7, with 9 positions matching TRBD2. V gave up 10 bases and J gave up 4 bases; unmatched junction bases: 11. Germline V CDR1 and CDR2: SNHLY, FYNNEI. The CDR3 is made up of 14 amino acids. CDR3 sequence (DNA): TGTGCCAACAAGATAATAGCGGGAGAATACGAGCAGTACTTC. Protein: CANKIIAGEYEQYF.

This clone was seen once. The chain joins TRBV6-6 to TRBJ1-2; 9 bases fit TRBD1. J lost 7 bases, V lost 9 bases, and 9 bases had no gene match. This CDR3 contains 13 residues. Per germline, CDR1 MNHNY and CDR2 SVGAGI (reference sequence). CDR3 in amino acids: CASRQGGRGGYTF. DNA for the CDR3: TGTGCCAGTAGACAGGGGGGAAGGGGTGGCTACACCTTC.

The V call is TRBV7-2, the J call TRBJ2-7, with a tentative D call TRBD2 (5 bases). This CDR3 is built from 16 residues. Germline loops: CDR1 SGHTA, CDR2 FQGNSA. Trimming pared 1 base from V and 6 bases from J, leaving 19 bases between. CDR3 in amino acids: CASSLVAGDAPSEQYV. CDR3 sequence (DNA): TGTGCCAGCAGCTTAGTGGCGGGCGATGCTCCCAGCGAGCAGTACGTC.

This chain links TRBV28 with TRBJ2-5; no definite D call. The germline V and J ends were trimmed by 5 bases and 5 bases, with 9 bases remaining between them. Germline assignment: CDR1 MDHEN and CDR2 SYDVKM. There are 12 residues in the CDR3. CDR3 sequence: CASSTNAETQYF. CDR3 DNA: TGTGCCAGCAGTACCAATGCGGAGACCCAGTACTTC. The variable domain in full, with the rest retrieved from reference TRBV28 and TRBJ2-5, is DVKVTQSSRYLVKRTGEKVFLECVQDMDHENMFWYRQDPGLGLRLIYFSYDVKMKEKGDIPEGYSVSREKKERFSLILESASTNQTSMYLCASSTNAETQYFGPGTRLLVL.

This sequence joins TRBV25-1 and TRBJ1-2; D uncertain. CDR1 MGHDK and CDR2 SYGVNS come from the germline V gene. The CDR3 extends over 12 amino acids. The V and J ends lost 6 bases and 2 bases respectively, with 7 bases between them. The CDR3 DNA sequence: TGTGCCAGCAGCCGGGAGAACTATGGCTACACCTTC. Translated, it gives CASSRENYGYTF.

CDR3 sequence reads: CASSEQSTELGYEQYF. In DNA, the CDR3 is TGTGCCAGCAGCGAACAATCGACAGAATTGGGCTACGAGCAGTACTTC. The rearrangement uses TRBV9 and TRBJ2-7; a weak D match, TRBD1 (5 bases). V lost 3 bases and J lost 3, with 19 bases in between. From germline, CDR1 is SGDLS and CDR2 YYNGEE. The CDR3 covers 16 residues.

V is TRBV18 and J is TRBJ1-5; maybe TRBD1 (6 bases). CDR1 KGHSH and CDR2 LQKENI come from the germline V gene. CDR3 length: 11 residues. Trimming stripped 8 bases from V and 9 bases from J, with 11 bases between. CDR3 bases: TGTGCCAGCACACAAGGGGGGCCCCAGCATTTT. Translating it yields CASTQGGPQHF.

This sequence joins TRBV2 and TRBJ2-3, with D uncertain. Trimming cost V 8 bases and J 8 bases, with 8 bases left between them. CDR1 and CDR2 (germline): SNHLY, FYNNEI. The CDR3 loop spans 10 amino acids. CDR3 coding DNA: TGTGCCAGCCGCCGCGCTACGCAGTATTTT. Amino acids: CASRRATQYF.

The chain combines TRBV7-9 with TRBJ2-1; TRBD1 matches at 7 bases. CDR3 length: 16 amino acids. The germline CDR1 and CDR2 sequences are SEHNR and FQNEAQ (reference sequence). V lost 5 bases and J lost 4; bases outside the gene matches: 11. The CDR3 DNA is TGTGCCAGCAGCCTCGTCCGGCGACAGGGATACAATGAGCAGTTCTTC. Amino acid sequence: CASSLVRRQGYNEQFF.

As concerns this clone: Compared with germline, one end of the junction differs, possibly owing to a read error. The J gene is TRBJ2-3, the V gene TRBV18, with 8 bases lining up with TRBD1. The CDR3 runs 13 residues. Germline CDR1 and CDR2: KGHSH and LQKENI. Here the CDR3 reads CASSPREDRASHF. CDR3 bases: TGTGCCAGCTCACCACGGGAGGACAGGGCGTCCCATTTT.

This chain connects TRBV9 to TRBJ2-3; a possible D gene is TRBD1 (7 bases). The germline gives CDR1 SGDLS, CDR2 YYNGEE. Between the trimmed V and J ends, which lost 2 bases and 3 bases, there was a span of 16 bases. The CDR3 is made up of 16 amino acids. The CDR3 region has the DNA TGTGCCAGCAGCGTTCCGGGGGACAGAGGGACAGATACGCAGTATTTT. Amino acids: CASSVPGDRGTDTQYF.

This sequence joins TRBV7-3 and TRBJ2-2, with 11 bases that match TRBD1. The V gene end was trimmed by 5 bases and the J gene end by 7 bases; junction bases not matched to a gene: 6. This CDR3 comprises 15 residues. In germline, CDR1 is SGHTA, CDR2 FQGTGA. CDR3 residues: CASSPRGTGGGELFF. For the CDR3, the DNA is TGTGCCAGCAGCCCAAGAGGGACAGGGGGCGGGGAGCTGTTTTTT.

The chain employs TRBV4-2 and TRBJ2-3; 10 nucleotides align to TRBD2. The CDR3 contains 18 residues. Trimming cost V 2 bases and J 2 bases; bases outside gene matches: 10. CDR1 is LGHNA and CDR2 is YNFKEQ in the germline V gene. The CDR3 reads CASSQSTVAGGFTDTQYF. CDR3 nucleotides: TGTGCCAGCAGCCAATCTACCGTAGCGGGAGGTTTCACAGATACGCAGTATTTT.

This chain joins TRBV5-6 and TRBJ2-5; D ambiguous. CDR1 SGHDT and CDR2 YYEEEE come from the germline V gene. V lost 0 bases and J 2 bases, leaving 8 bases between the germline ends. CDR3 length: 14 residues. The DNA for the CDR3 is TGTGCCAGCAGCTTGGTTCAAACTCAAGAGACCCAGTACTTC. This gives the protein CASSLVQTQETQYF.

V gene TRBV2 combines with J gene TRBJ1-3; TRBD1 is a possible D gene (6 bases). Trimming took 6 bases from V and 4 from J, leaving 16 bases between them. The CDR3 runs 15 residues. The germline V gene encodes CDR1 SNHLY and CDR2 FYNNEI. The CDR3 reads CASSEQGGSGNTIYF. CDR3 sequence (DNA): TGTGCCAGCAGCGAACAGGGAGGATCGGGAAACACCATATATTTT.